The 20 T cell receptor delta chains in this list originate from one sample, sequenced in a study of gamma-delta chains in newborns, infants, children. TCRdb re-analyzed the reads via CATT. The sample has approximately 4,000 delta-chain clones, 3.1% seen once. Sequences were obtained from blood. All receptors derive from a child who was a newborn, infant or young child, either healthy, febrile or measles-vaccinated (not recorded which).

Note on this clone: It is likely a read error: a sequence one base away is far more abundant. This sequence joins TRDV2 and TRDJ3; a weak D match, TRDD3 (5 bases). The CDR3 sequence is 19 residues long. Looked up from germline, CDR1 is GEAIGNYY and CDR2 is EKD. The CDR3 bases are TGTGCCTGTGACACCGGGGAAAGCATTGCCTCCTGGGACACCCGACAGTTGTTTTTC. Residues: CACDTGESIASWDTRQLFF.

This clone turned up a few times. A much larger clone differs by one base, so this may be a read error. This chain connects TRDV2 to TRDJ2; perhaps TRDD3 as D (6 bases). Trimming left V 0 bases short and J 0 bases short, with 10 bases between. Germline assignment: CDR1 GEAIGNYY and CDR2 EKD. The CDR3 runs 16 residues. CDR3 in amino acids: CACDTVGAALTAQLFF. The CDR3 DNA follows: TGTGCCTGTGACACCGTGGGGGCAGCTTTGACAGCACAACTCTTCTTT.

This clone was counted between two and nine times. The mismatch at residue 11 between this DNA's translation and the TCRdb protein of a much larger clone likely reflects a read error; the protein shown is translated from the DNA. The V call is TRDV2, the J call TRDJ3; D gene uncertain. Germline-derived CDR1 and CDR2 are GEAIGNYY and EKD. The CDR3 spans 18 residues. The CDR3 DNA reads as TGTGCCTGTGACAGTGTCGGTAGGAGCTCCCGGGACACCCGACAGATGTTTTTC. This encodes CACDSVGRSSRDTRQMFF.

This clone was counted only a few times. A read error is possible here, since a much larger clone lies one base away. This chain joins TRDV2 and TRDJ3, with TRDD3 matching over 13 bases. The trim removed 0 bases at V and 3 bases at J, leaving 7 bases unmatched. CDR1 GEAIGNYY and CDR2 EKD come from the germline V gene. This CDR3 is built from 20 residues. The CDR3 coding sequence is TGTGCCTGTGACACCGTACTGGGGGATACGAGGTTCTGGGACACCCGACAGATGTTTTTC. This gives the protein CACDTVLGDTRFWDTRQMFF.

This clone was detected a few times. This likely reflects a read error, since a far larger clone is one base away. The chain combines TRDV2 with TRDJ3, with TRDD3 matching 7 bases. With V trimmed by 0 bases and J by 0 bases, 7 bases remained unmatched. Looked up from germline, CDR1 is GEAIGNYY and CDR2 is EKD. The CDR3 has 19 residues. The CDR3 loop reads CACDTGGYAPSWDTRQMFF. Written as DNA, the CDR3 is TGTGCCTGTGACACCGGAGGATACGCTCCCTCCTGGGACACCCGACAGATGTTTTTC.

As to this clone: The protein TCRdb lists belongs to a much larger clone and differs from this DNA's translation at residue 3, which points to a read error; the protein shown is made from the DNA. V is TRDV2 and J is TRDJ3; the D gene is possibly TRDD3 (5 bases). Germline assignment: CDR1 GEAIGNYY and CDR2 EKD. CDR3 length: 18 amino acids. The CDR3 sequence: CARDNVELGSWDTRQMFF. The CDR3 nucleotides read TGTGCCCGTGACAACGTTGAGCTGGGTTCCTGGGACACCCGACAGATGTTTTTC.

About this clone: TCRdb's listed protein matches a much larger clone and diverges from this DNA's translation at residue 16, likely through a read error; the protein shown comes from the DNA. Other DNA sequences in the same sample also yield this CDR3. The chain is built from TRDV2 and TRDJ3; the match to TRDD3 covers 11 bases. Looked up from germline, CDR1 is GEAIGNYY and CDR2 is EKD. The CDR3 consists of 18 residues. The CDR3: CACDTGGYASWDTRQVFF. The CDR3 DNA sequence: TGTGCCTGTGACACTGGGGGATACGCGTCCTGGGACACCCGACAGGTGTTTTTC.

This clone was seen more than once but under ten times. The amino acid sequence in TCRdb belongs to a much larger clone and departs from this DNA's translation at residue 14, likely a sequencing read error; the sequence shown is translated from the DNA. The chain links TRDV2 to TRDJ3; 12 nucleotides match TRDD3. Per the germline V gene, CDR1 is GEAIGNYY and CDR2 is EKD. The length of the CDR3 is 20 residues. The CDR3 here is CACDTITTGGYLWGTRQMFF. CDR3 nucleotide sequence: TGTGCCTGTGACACCATTACTACTGGGGGATACCTTTGGGGCACCCGACAGATGTTTTTC.

This clone was detected only a few times. This rearrangement joins TRDV2 to TRDJ1, with D maybe TRDD2 (5 bases). V lost 0 bases and J 0 bases, leaving 25 bases between the germline ends. Germline values: CDR1 GEAIGNYY, CDR2 EKD. The CDR3 extends over 20 amino acids. CDR3 residues: CACDTLPIDASDKYTDKLIF. The CDR3 nucleotides read TGTGCCTGTGACACCCTTCCGATCGACGCTAGTGACAAGTACACCGATAAACTCATCTTT.

Note on this clone: A far larger clone is a single base away, which makes a read error likely. This chain uses TRDV2 with TRDJ3; 9 nucleotides match TRDD3. The germline gives CDR1 GEAIGNYY, CDR2 EKD. The CDR3 length is 18 residues. The CDR3 region has the DNA TGTGCCTGTGGCACCTACTGGGGGAGCTCCTGGGACACCCGACAGATGTTTTTC. Translation: CACGTYWGSSWDTRQMFF.

There are a few counts of this clone. This sequence joins TRDV1 and TRDJ1, with TRDD3 matching over 9 bases. V shed 0 bases and J 2 bases; nucleotides not matched to a gene: 25. This CDR3 has 23 residues. Looked up from germline, CDR1 is TSWWSYY and CDR2 is QGS. CDR3 loop: CALGELGLGGYIPYMGPTDKLIF. DNA of the CDR3: TGTGCTCTTGGGGAACTAGGACTAGGGGGATACATTCCTTACATGGGCCCTACCGATAAACTCATCTTT.

This clone has only a few counts. This probably arose from a read error, given a far larger clone one base away. The same CDR3 arises from other DNA sequences in this sample as well. This chain joins TRDV2 and TRDJ3; 9 bases align to TRDD3. V lost 1 base, J lost 0 bases, and 6 bases stayed unmatched. Germline V gives CDR1 GEAIGNYY, CDR2 EKD. CDR3 length equals 19 residues. The CDR3 nucleotides are TGTGCCTGTGACACTCAATACTGGGGGAGCTCCTGGGACACCCGACAGATGTTTTTC. Translating it yields CACDTQYWGSSWDTRQMFF.

This clone was seen a few times. The protein TCRdb gives is from a much larger clone and does not agree with this DNA's translation at residue 11, likely a read error; the protein shown here comes from the DNA. CDR3 sequence reads: CACDTLGETARLFF. CDR3 nucleotide sequence: TGTGCCTGTGACACTCTGGGGGAGACAGCACGACTCTTCTTT. This chain joins TRDV2 and TRDJ2; 8 bases line up with TRDD3. CDR1 is GEAIGNYY and CDR2 is EKD in the germline V gene. The CDR3 sequence is 14 residues long.

In regard to this clone: Given a far larger clone just one base away, this is likely a sequencing read error. Other nucleotide sequences from this sample produce the same CDR3. V gene TRDV2 combines with J gene TRDJ2; 9 bases match TRDD3. The length of the CDR3 is 17 residues. Germline-derived CDR1 and CDR2 are GEAIGNYY and EKD. The CDR3 region is CACDAILGEALTAQLFF. The CDR3 region has the DNA TGTGCCTGTGACGCCATACTGGGGGAAGCTTTGACAGCACAGCTCTTCTTT.

This clone was found a few times. This clone may be a read error of a much larger clone one base away. Within the sample, other DNA sequences also encode this same CDR3. The chain recombines TRDV2 with TRDJ3; 11 nucleotides agree with TRDD3. This CDR3 region has 18 residues. CDR1 is GEAIGNYY and CDR2 is EKD in the germline V gene. The CDR3, as DNA: TGCGCCTGTGACGAACTGGGGGATAGCTCCTGGGACACCCGACAGATGTTTTTC. Encoded protein: CACDELGDSSWDTRQMFF.

This clone was seen only a few times. This may be a read error, as it is one base from a much larger clone. The CDR3 region has the DNA TGTGCCTGTAACAAGATACGCACCGATAAACTCATCTTT. Amino acid sequence: CACNKIRTDKLIF. The chain recombines TRDV2 with TRDJ1, with TRDD3 as a possible D gene (6 bases). Germline V gene data show CDR1 as GEAIGNYY and CDR2 as EKD. Between the trimmed V and J ends, which lost 6 bases and 1 base, there was a span of 11 bases. There are 13 residues in the CDR3.

This clone was observed a handful of times. Since a much larger clone is just one base distant, this may be a read error. The chain links TRDV2 to TRDJ3, with 7 bases matching TRDD3. There are 19 residues in the CDR3. Germline CDR1 GEAIGNYY, CDR2 EKD. V was clipped by 0 bases and J by 0 bases; unmatched bases: 7. The CDR3 bases are TGTGCCTGTGACACCGTGCTGGGGGTCGGCTCCTGGGACACCCGACAGATGTTTTTC. This codes for CACDTVLGVGSWDTRQMFF.

This clone was seen a handful of times. Given a far larger clone just one base away, this is likely a sequencing read error. The identical CDR3 is also encoded by other nucleotide sequences in the sample. J is TRDJ3 and V is TRDV2; TRDD3 aligns across 12 bases. V gave up 3 bases and J gave up 0 bases; unmatched junction bases: 11. CDR3 length: 21 residues. Germline lookup yields CDR1 GEAIGNYY and CDR2 EKD. The CDR3 loop reads CACDSNWGILQSSWDTRQMFF. Written as DNA, the CDR3 is TGTGCCTGTGACTCGAACTGGGGGATACTCCAGAGCTCCTGGGACACCCGACAGATGTTTTTC.

This clone was observed a handful of times. One base separates it from a far larger clone, so it is likely a read error. J is TRDJ3 and V is TRDV2, with 12 bases lining up with TRDD3. CDR3 size: 19 residues. Germline V gene sequence: CDR1 GEAIGNYY, CDR2 EKD. Here the CDR3 reads CACDTLGDTSSRDTRQMFF. CDR3 sequence (DNA): TGTGCCTGTGACACTCTGGGGGATACGAGCTCCCGGGACACCCGACAGATGTTTTTC.

This clone is medium-sized (0.01 to 0.1%) in the sample. This specimen includes other DNA sequences encoding the same CDR3. The gene calls are TRDV2 and TRDJ3; 8 nucleotides line up with TRDD3. This CDR3 contains 19 residues. Unmatched junction bases numbered 6, after V lost 0 bases and J lost 0 bases. Germline assignment: CDR1 GEAIGNYY and CDR2 EKD. The CDR3 loop is CACDTVYWGSSWDTRQMFF. CDR3 sequence (DNA): TGTGCCTGTGACACCGTCTACTGGGGGTCCTCCTGGGACACCCGACAGATGTTTTTC.